This TCR beta chain was recovered during a study of beta chain features in type 1 diabetes. Study-level results: The study found that naive, central memory and Treg TCRB repertoires appeared more similar in patients than in healthy donors.

CDR1 and CDR2 from the germline V gene are SEHNR and FQNEAQ (reference sequence). This CDR3 contains 15 residues. V was clipped by 5 bases and J by 4 bases; unmatched bases: 6. Since all of the isolated RNA was reverse transcribed, expressed TCRB transcripts were what got sequenced. Profiling relied on immunoSEQ multiplex PCR, and the TCRdb table lists in-frame clones only, not all of them. Of about 160,000 clones listed, roughly 8% are singletons. This clone was observed a few times. Its cognate antigen is unknown. Sequenced input: central memory CD4+ T cells from blood. The TCR sequence derives from a man between 18 and 35 years old in good health. The genes are TRBV7-9 and TRBJ1-1; TRBD1 matches 11 bases. CDR3 in amino acids: CASSLRTGGITEAFF. The DNA of the CDR3 is TGTGCCAGCAGCCTAAGGACAGGGGGCATCACTGAAGCTTTCTTT.